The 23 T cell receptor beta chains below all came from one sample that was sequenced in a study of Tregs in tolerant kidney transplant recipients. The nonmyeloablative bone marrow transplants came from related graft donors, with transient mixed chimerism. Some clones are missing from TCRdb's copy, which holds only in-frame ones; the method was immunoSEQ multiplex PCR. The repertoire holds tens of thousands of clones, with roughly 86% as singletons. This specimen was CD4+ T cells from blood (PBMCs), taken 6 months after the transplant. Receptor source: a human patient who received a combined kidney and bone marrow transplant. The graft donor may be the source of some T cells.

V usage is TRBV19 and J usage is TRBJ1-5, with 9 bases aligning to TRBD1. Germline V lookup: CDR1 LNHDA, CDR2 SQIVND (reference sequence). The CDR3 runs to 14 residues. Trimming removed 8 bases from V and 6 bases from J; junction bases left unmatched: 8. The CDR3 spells CASFLQGAGQPQHF. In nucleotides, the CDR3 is TGTGCCAGTTTTTTACAGGGGGCAGGTCAGCCCCAGCATTTT.

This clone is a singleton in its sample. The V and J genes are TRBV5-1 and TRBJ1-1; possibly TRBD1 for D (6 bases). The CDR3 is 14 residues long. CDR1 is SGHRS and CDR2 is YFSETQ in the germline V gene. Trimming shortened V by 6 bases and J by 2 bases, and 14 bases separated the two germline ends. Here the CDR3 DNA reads TGCGCCAGCAAAAAAAAGGGGGAAAACACTGAAGCTTTCTTT. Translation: CASKKKGENTEAFF. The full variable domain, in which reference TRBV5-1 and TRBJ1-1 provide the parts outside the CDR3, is KAGVTQTPRYLIKTRGQQVTLSCSPISGHRSVSWYQQTPGQGLQFLFEYFSETQRNKGNFPGRFSGRQFSNSRSEMNVSTLELGDSALYLCASKKKGENTEAFFGQGTRLTVV.

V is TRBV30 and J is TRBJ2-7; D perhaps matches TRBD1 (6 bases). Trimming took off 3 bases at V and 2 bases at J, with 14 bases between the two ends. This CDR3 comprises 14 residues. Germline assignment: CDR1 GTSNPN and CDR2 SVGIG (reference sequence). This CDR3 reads CAWSHLRTAYEQYF. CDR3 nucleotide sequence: TGTGCCTGGAGCCATTTACGGACAGCCTACGAGCAGTACTTC.

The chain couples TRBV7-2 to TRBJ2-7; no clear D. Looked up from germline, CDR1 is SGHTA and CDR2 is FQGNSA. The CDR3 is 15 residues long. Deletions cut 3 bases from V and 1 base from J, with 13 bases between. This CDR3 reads CASSFHGGGSYEQYF. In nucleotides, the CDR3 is TGTGCCAGCAGCTTCCACGGCGGTGGATCCTACGAGCAGTACTTC.

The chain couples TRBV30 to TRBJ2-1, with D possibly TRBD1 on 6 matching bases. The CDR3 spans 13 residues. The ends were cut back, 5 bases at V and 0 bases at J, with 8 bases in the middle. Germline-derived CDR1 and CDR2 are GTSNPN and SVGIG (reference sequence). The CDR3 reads CAWGQTSYNEQFF. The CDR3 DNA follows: TGTGCCTGGGGACAGACCTCCTACAATGAGCAGTTCTTC.

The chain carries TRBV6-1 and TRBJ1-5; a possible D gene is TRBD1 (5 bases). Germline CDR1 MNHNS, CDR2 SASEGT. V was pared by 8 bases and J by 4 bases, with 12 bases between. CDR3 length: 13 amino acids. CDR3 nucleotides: TGTGCCAGCGCATTGGGGGGGAATCAGCCCCAGCATTTT. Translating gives CASALGGNQPQHF.

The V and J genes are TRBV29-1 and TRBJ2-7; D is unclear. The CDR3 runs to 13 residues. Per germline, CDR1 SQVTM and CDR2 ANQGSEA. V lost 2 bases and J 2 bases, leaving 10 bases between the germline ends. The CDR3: CSVEHEATYEQYF. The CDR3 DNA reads TGCAGCGTTGAACACGAGGCCACCTACGAGCAGTACTTC.

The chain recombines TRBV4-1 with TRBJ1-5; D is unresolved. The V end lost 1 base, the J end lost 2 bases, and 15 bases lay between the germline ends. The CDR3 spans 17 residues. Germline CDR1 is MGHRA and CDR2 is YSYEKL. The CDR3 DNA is TGCGCCAGCAGCCAAGCCGCCTGGACTGGGGGCAATCAGCCCCAGCATTTT. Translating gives CASSQAAWTGGNQPQHF.

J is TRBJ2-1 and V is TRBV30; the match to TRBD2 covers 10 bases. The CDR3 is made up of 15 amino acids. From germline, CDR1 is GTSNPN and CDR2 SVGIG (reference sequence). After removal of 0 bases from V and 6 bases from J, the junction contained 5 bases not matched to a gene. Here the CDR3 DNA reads TGTGCCTGGAGTGTGGGTAGCGGGAGGTTCAATGAGCAGTTCTTC. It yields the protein CAWSVGSGRFNEQFF.

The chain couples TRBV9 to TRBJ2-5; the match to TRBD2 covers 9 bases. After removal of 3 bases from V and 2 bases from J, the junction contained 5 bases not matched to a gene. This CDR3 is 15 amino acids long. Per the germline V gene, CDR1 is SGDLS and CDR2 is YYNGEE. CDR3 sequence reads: CASSDTAGGQETQYF. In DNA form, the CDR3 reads TGTGCCAGCAGCGACACCGCGGGGGGGCAAGAGACCCAGTACTTC.

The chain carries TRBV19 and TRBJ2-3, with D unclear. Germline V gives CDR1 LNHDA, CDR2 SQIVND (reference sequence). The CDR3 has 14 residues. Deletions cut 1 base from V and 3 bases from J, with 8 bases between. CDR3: CASSIGLGTDTQYF. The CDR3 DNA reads TGTGCCAGTAGTATAGGTCTCGGGACAGATACGCAGTATTTT.

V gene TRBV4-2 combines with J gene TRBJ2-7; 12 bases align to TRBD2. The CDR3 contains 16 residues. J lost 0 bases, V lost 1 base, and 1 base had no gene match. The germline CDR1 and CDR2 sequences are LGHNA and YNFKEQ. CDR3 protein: CASSQVLAGGSYEQYF. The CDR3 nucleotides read TGTGCCAGCAGCCAAGTACTAGCGGGAGGCTCCTACGAGCAGTACTTC.

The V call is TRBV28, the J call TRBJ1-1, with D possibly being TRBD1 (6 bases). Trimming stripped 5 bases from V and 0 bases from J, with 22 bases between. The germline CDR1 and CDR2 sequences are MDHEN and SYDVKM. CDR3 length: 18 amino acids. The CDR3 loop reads CASSSISLQGTMNTEAFF. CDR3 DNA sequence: TGTGCCAGCAGTAGCATCAGCCTACAGGGTACCATGAACACTGAAGCTTTCTTT.

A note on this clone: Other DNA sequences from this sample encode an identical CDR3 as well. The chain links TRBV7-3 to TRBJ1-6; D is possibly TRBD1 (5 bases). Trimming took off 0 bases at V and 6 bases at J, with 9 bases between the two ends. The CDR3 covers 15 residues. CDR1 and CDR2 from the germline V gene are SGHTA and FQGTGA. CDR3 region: CASSLTSGLNSPLHF. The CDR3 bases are TGTGCCAGCAGCTTAACGTCGGGACTTAATTCACCCCTCCACTTT.

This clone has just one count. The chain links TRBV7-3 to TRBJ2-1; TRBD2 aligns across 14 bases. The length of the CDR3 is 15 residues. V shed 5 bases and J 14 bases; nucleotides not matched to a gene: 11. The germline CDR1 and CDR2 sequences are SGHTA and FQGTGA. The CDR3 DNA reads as TGTGCCAGCAGCATCAGACTAGCGGGGGGGGAATATGAGTTCTTC. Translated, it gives CASSIRLAGGEYEFF.

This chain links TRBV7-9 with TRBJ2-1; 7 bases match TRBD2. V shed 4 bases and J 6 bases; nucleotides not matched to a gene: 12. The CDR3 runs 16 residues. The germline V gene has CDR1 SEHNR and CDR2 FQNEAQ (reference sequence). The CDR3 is CASSSWALAGFNEQFF. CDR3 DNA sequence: TGTGCCAGCAGCTCCTGGGCCTTAGCGGGCTTCAATGAGCAGTTCTTC.

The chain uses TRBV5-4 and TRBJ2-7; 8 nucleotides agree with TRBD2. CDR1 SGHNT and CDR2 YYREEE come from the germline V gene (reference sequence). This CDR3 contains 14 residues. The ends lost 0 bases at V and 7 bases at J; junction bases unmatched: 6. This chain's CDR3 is CASSLELAGGEQYF. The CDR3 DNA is TGTGCCAGCAGCTTGGAGCTAGCGGGTGGTGAGCAGTACTTC.

CDR3 sequence reads: CASSSARPGEQYF. CDR3 nucleotide sequence: TGTGCCAGCAGCTCCGCACGGCCGGGGGAGCAGTACTTC. The V gene is TRBV7-9, the J gene TRBJ2-7; D is perhaps TRBD2 (5 bases). CDR1 and CDR2 from the germline V gene are SEHNR and FQNEAQ (reference sequence). V was cut by 4 bases and J by 7 bases, with 14 bases left in between. The CDR3 extends over 13 amino acids.

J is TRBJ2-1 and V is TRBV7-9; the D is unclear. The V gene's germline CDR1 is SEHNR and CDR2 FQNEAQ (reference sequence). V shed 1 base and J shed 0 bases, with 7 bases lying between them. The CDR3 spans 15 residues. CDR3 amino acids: CASSLGSGSYNEQFF. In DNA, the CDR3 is TGTGCCAGCAGCTTAGGGTCAGGCTCCTACAATGAGCAGTTCTTC.

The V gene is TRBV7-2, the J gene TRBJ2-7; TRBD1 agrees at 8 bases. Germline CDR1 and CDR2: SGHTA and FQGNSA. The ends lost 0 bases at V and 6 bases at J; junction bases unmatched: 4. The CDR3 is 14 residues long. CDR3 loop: CASSLAQGAREQYF. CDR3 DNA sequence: TGTGCCAGCAGCTTAGCCCAGGGGGCACGCGAGCAGTACTTC. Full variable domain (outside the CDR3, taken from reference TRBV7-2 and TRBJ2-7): GAGVSQSPSNKVTEKGKDVELRCDPISGHTALYWYRQSLGQGLEFLIYFQGNSAPDKSGLPSDRFSAERTGGSVSTLTIQRTQQEDSAVYLCASSLAQGAREQYFGPGTRLTVT.

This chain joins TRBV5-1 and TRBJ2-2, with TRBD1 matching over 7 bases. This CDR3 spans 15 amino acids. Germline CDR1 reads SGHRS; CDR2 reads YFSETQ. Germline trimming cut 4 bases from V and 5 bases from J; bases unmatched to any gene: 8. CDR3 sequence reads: CASSGASRGTGELFF. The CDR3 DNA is TGCGCCAGCAGCGGAGCTAGCAGGGGGACCGGGGAGCTGTTTTTT.

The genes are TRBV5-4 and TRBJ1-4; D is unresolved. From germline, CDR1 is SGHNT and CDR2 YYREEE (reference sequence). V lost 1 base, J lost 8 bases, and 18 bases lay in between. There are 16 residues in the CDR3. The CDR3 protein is CASSLYSGLRSEKLFF. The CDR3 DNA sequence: TGTGCCAGCAGCTTGTATTCAGGTCTTCGGTCAGAAAAACTGTTTTTT.

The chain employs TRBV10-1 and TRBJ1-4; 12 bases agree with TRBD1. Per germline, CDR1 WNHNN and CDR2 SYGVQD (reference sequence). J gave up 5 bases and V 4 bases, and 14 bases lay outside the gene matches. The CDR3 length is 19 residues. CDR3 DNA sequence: TGCGCCAGCAGTGTAGGGGGACCGGGACAGGGGGCAAGGAATGAAAAACTGTTTTTT. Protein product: CASSVGGPGQGARNEKLFF.